The 3 T cell receptor beta chains listed next were all sequenced from one sample in a study of technical replicates of blood from a handful of donors. Clones were sequenced by immunoSEQ multiplex PCR, and TCRdb holds only the in-frame ones, with some missing. The sample holds about 100,000 clones, nearly 97% seen once. The sequenced sample consisted of T cells isolated from PBMCs. The receptors derive from a human donor in good health.

This clone was recorded once. The chain employs TRBV14 and TRBJ2-6; D gene unclear. The length of the CDR3 is 17 residues. The ends were cut back, 1 base at V and 2 bases at J, with 12 bases in the middle. The germline gives CDR1 SGHDN, CDR2 FVKESK. CDR3 DNA: TGTGCCAGCAGCCAAGCATCTCGAGCGACTGGGGCCAACGTCCTGACTTTC. Encoded protein: CASSQASRATGANVLTF.

The chain couples TRBV19 to TRBJ2-5, with unresolved D. The germline V gene encodes CDR1 LNHDA and CDR2 SQIVND (reference sequence). V was clipped by 3 bases and J by 7 bases, with 12 bases between them. The CDR3 is 13 residues long. The CDR3 reads CASSIPGAGTQYF. For the CDR3, the DNA is TGTGCCAGTAGTATCCCAGGTGCCGGGACCCAGTACTTC.

This clone occurred once. J is TRBJ2-1 and V is TRBV7-9, with D possibly TRBD1 on 5 matching bases. CDR1 is SEHNR and CDR2 is FQNEAQ in the germline V gene (reference sequence). This CDR3 is built from 15 residues. Trimming left V 4 bases short and J 4 bases short, with 14 bases between. The CDR3, as DNA: TGTGCCAGCAGCTCGCCTCAAGGGGTTTACAATGAGCAGTTCTTC. It is translated as CASSSPQGVYNEQFF. Full variable domain (outside the CDR3, taken from reference TRBV7-9 and TRBJ2-1): DTGVSQNPRHKITKRGQNVTFRCDPISEHNRLYWYRQTLGQGPEFLTYFQNEAQLEKSRLLSDRFSAERPKGSFSTLEIQRTEQGDSAMYLCASSSPQGVYNEQFFGPGTRLTVL.